Following are 5 T cell receptor beta chains from one sample sequenced in a study of stem cell transplantation in POMP-related autoinflammatory disease. Generated by immunoSEQ multiplex PCR, the TCRdb table keeps only in-frame clones and is missing some. The data hold some 31,000 clones, with roughly 88% observed a single time. The input for sequencing was CD4+ T cells from PBMCs, taken before stem cell transplantation. These receptors were obtained from a human donor with POMP-related autoinflammation and immune dysregulation (PRAID).

V gene TRBV29-1 combines with J gene TRBJ2-3; D may match TRBD1 or TRBD2 (5 bases each). Trimming stripped 1 base from V and 0 bases from J, with 5 bases between. This CDR3 has 13 amino acids. Germline V gene data show CDR1 as SQVTM and CDR2 as ANQGSEA. The CDR3 DNA follows: TGCAGCGTTGAAGGGGACAGCACAGATACGCAGTATTTT. Translation gives CSVEGDSTDTQYF.

Written as DNA, the CDR3 is TGTGCCAGCAGTGATTGGACAGGGCGGGTGCAGTACTTC. Translation: CASSDWTGRVQYF. This sequence joins TRBV6-1 and TRBJ2-5; 8 bases align to TRBD1. This CDR3 has 13 residues. The germline gives CDR1 MNHNS, CDR2 SASEGT. V lost 3 bases to trimming and J lost 11 bases; unmatched junction nucleotides: 8.

The chain uses TRBV6-1 and TRBJ1-5; D unresolved. The CDR3 spans 15 residues. CDR1 and CDR2 from the germline V gene are MNHNS and SASEGT. Trimming cost V 7 bases and J 5 bases, with 18 bases left between them. The CDR3: CASTRTSRLYQPQHF. CDR3 bases: TGTGCCAGCACCCGAACCTCGAGGTTATATCAGCCCCAGCATTTT.

The chain couples TRBV5-6 to TRBJ2-7; 9 positions agree with TRBD1. After removal of 3 bases from V and 9 bases from J, the junction contained 10 bases not matched to a gene. Per the germline V gene, CDR1 is SGHDT and CDR2 is YYEEEE. This CDR3 is 14 amino acids long. CDR3 DNA sequence: TGTGCCAGCAGCTCTACAGGGGGCGCCAGGGGGCAGTACTTC. Protein sequence: CASSSTGGARGQYF. Supplemented by reference TRBV5-6 and TRBJ2-7, the full variable domain reads DAGVTQSPTHLIKTRGQQVTLRCSPKSGHDTVSWYQQALGQGPQFIFQYYEEEERQRGNFPDRFSGHQFPNYSSELNVNALLLGDSALYLCASSSTGGARGQYFGPGTRLTVT.

V gene TRBV2 combines with J gene TRBJ2-3; either TRBD1 or TRBD2 may fit D (7 bases each). V shed 0 bases and J shed 6 bases, with 19 bases lying between them. This CDR3 region has 17 residues. From germline, CDR1 is SNHLY and CDR2 FYNNEI. The CDR3 nucleotides read TGTGCCAGCAGTGAAGCGCCCCCAGGGGGGGGGACGGATACGCAGTATTTT. Its translation: CASSEAPPGGGTDTQYF.